The sequence of this TCR beta chain was determined in a study of beta chain features in type 1 diabetes. CDR1 SGHTA and CDR2 FQGTGA come from the germline V gene. The CDR3 is made up of 13 amino acids. Trimming at V came to 5 bases and at J to 3 bases, leaving 3 bases not matched to a gene. Every isolated RNA sample was fully reverse transcribed, so sequencing captured expressed TCRB transcripts. Data came from immunoSEQ multiplex PCR; TCRdb stores just in-frame clones and leaves some out. The sample yields around 500,000 clones, approximately 30% seen once. The TCR sequence derives from a man aged 18 to 29 in good health. This rearrangement joins TRBV7-3 to TRBJ2-5; 7 positions agree with TRBD2. The sequencing input was naive CD4+ T cells from blood. CDR3 protein: CASSPTSEETQYF. CDR3 sequence (DNA): TGTGCCAGCAGCCCTACTAGCGAAGAGACCCAGTACTTC.